Sequencing of this TCR beta chain was carried out in a study of patients and donors after allogeneic stem cell transplantation. Via MiXCR, TCRdb re-called the RT-PCR reads, giving one row per CDR3 protein. This table has about a million distinct CDR3 sequences, roughly 18% appearing once. The sample consisted of blood, either unsorted or a sorted T cell fraction (not recorded which). This TCR was recovered from a human donor who was either an allogeneic HSCT recipient or a stem cell or donor lymphocyte infusion donor (not recorded which). It is not recorded whose cells these are; they may come from a transplant donor.

The CDR3 reads CSARPGTANYGYTF. CDR3 nucleotides: TGCAGTGCTAGGCCCGGGACAGCTAACTATGGCTACACCTTC. The chain uses TRBV20-1 and TRBJ1-2; 7 bases agree with TRBD1. CDR3 length equals 14 residues. V lost 3 bases, J lost 0 bases, and 4 bases stayed unmatched. The germline gives CDR1 DFQATT, CDR2 SNEGSKA (reference sequence).